The sequence of this T cell receptor beta chain was determined in a study of blood T cell repertoires in COVID-19. CDR1 is SGHRS, CDR2 YFSETQ, per germline. The CDR3 runs 14 residues. V was trimmed by 4 bases and J by 7 bases, leaving 17 bases between them. Using immunoSEQ multiplex PCR, the repertoire was profiled, and TCRdb retains in-frame clones only, with some absent. The sample contains more than 150,000 clones, roughly 92% of which appear only once. This chain joins TRBV5-1 and TRBJ1-1; tentatively, D is TRBD1 (6 bases). Sequencing input: peripheral blood. The source is a young man with COVID-19, enrolled during active disease. The CDR3 reads CASSTDRGGLEAFF. CDR3 DNA sequence: TGCGCCAGCAGCACGGACAGAGGAGGTCTTGAAGCTTTCTTT.